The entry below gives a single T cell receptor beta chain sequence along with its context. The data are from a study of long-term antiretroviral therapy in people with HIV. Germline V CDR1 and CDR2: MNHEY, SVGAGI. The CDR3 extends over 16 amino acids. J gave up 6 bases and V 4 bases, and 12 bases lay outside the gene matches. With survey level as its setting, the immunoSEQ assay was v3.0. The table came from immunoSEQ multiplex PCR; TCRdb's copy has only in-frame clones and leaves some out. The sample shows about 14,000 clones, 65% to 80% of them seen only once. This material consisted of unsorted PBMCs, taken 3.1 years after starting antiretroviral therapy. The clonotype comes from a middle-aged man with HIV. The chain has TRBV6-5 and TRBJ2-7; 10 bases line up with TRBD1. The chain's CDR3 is CASSSKTFRDRGEQYF. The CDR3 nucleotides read TGTGCCAGCAGTTCAAAAACCTTCCGGGACAGGGGCGAGCAGTACTTC.